Detailed here is one T cell receptor (beta chain). Time point specified: newly diagnosed GD, antithyroid drugs for less than 3 months. Following extraction of RNA from PBMCs, that RNA was used to make the TCR library. The source of the sample is a study of regulatory T cells in long-lasting Graves disease. In building TCR beta libraries, iRepertoire HTBI primers were used together with Arm-PCR of CDR3 regions. MiXCR was run by TCRdb on the multiplex PCR reads, yielding one entry per CDR3 protein. Of hundreds of thousands of distinct CDR3 sequences in the sample, about 15% were seen once. The CDR3 totals 15 residues. CDR1 and CDR2 from the germline V gene are SGHAT and FQDESV (reference sequence). The V end lost 2 bases, the J end lost 0 bases, and 8 bases lay between the germline ends. A further study also used this sample, focusing on T cells in Graves' hyperthyroidism and ophthalmopathy. That study reports: Criteria for exclusion of patients were uncontrolled infection, other autoimmune disease, pregnancy or lactation.

This clonotype originated in a young woman with Graves disease. Source: peripheral blood mononuclear cells (PBMCs), taken at new diagnosis, from a patient treated with antithyroid drugs. J is TRBJ1-3 and V is TRBV11-1; D gene uncertain. Here the CDR3 DNA reads TGTGCCAGCAGCTTAAGTGACTACTCTGGAAACACCATATATTTT. Its protein is CASSLSDYSGNTIYF.